This TCR beta chain was recorded in a study of cytomegalovirus exposure and HLA in healthy donors. Comments on this clone: Its antigen remains unknown.

General study results and limits: A few CMV-associated chains proved CMV antigen-specific in vitro. Most of the CMV-associated TCR beta chains (in a later analysis) appeared to be HLA-restricted. Investigators reported 150 to 200 TCR beta chains as tied to cytomegalovirus. In a later analysis, compared with equally common non-associated chains, HLA-associated beta chains were more expanded.

V was cut by 5 bases and J by 0 bases, with 17 bases left in between. The germline CDR1 and CDR2 sequences are SGHRS and YFSETQ. The CDR3 loop spans 16 amino acids. In the PCR, 60 Vbeta and 13 Jbeta primers were used. Produced via immunoSEQ multiplex PCR; TCRdb's table is partial and in-frame only. Of 130,000 to 150,000 clones listed, 60% to 85% are singletons. Sequencing input: PBMCs. The chain has TRBV5-1 and TRBJ2-5; tentatively, D is TRBD2 (6 bases). This TCR came from a man aged 35-49 years in good health and CMV-seropositive. The CDR3 bases are TGCGCCAGCAGATTCGTGGATGTAGCGGACCAAGAGACCCAGTACTTC. Translation gives CASRFVDVADQETQYF.